This TCR beta chain is from a study of T-cell memory formation after mild COVID-19. Via MiXCR, TCRdb re-called the 5' RACE reads, giving one row per CDR3 protein. The sample shows approximately 290,000 distinct CDR3 sequences, approximately 19% of them seen only once. This clonotype was found a few times. The trim removed 3 bases at V and 7 bases at J, leaving 3 bases unmatched. The germline V gene has CDR1 LGHNA and CDR2 YSLEER. This CDR3 is 13 amino acids long. The V call is TRBV4-3, the J call TRBJ2-1, with 7 bases that match TRBD1. This sequence was found in a young man who had mild COVID-19 (a few samples of this study predate the infection). Cell type and time point are not known. Sample: PBMCs or a T cell subset sorted from them (not recorded which). The DNA of the CDR3 is TGCGCCAGCAGCCAGGCCAGGGGGAATGAGCAGTTCTTC. Its translation: CASSQARGNEQFF.